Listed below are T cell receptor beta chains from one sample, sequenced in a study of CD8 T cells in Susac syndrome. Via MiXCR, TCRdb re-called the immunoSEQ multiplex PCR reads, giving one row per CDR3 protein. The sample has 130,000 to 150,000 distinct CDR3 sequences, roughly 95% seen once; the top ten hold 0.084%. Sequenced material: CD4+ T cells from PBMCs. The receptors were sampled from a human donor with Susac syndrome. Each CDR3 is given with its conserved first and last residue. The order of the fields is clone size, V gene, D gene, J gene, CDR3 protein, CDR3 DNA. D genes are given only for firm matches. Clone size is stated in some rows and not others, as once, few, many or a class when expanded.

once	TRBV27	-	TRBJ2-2	CASSGWTRTGELFF	TGTGCCAGCAGTGGATGGACCCGGACAGGGGAGCTGTTTTTT
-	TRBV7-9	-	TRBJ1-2	CASSLPITWAPRGYTF	TGTGCCAGCAGCTTACCGATCACTTGGGCCCCACGTGGCTACACCTTC
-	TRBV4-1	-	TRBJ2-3	CASSQGTGLSTDTQYF	TGCGCCAGCAGCCAAGGTACGGGACTCAGTACAGATACGCAGTATTTT
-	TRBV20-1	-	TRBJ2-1	CSAPQGTTTTNEQFF	TGCAGTGCTCCACAGGGAACCACCACGACCAATGAGCAGTTCTTC
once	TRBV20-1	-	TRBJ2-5	CSARHAGQETQYF	TGCAGTGCTAGGCACGCGGGCCAAGAGACCCAGTACTTC
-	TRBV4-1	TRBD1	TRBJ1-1	CASSQEVPTGVKAFF	TGCGCCAGCAGCCAAGAGGTACCCACAGGGGTGAAAGCTTTCTTT
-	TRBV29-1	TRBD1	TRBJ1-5	CSAMGQGEGPQHF	TGCAGCGCCATGGGACAGGGGGAAGGGCCCCAGCATTTT
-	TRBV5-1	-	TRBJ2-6	CASSVQVSGANVLTF	TGCGCCAGCAGCGTACAGGTCTCTGGGGCCAACGTCCTGACTTTC
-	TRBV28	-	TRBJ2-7	CASSLGSMGATYEQYF	TGTGCCAGCAGTTTAGGATCCATGGGTGCCACCTACGAGCAGTACTTC
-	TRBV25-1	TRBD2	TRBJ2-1	CASSEFASGNYNEQFF	TGTGCCAGCAGTGAATTTGCTAGCGGAAATTACAATGAGCAGTTCTTC
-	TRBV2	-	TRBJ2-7	CASSQGGTSEQYF	TGTGCCAGCAGCCAAGGGGGTACTAGCGAGCAGTACTTC
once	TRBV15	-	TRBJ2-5	CATTMGPQETQYF	TGTGCCACTACCATGGGGCCACAAGAGACCCAGTACTTC
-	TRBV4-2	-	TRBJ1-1	CASSHQGVKGEAFF	TGTGCCAGCAGTCACCAGGGAGTAAAGGGTGAAGCTTTCTTT
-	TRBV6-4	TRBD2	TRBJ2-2	CASRLARTTGELFF	TGTGCCAGCCGACTAGCGCGAACTACCGGGGAGCTGTTTTTT
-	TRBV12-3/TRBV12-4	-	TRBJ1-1	CASSFAGQRRTEAFF	TGTGCCAGCAGTTTCGCAGGGCAGCGGAGGACTGAAGCTTTCTTT
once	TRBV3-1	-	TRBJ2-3	CASSQEGGTALPDTQYF	TGTGCCAGCAGCCAAGAAGGAGGGACAGCCCTACCGGATACGCAGTATTTT
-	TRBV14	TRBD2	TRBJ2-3	CASSQPGLASSAQYF	TGTGCCAGCAGCCAACCGGGACTAGCGAGCTCTGCGCAGTATTTT
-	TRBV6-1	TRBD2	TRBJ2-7	CASSRGTSGGIYEQYF	TGTGCCAGCAGCAGAGGGACTAGCGGGGGGATCTACGAGCAGTACTTC
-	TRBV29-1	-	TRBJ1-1	CSVEGGLGRKTEAFF	TGCAGCGTTGAAGGCGGACTCGGGCGGAAGACTGAAGCTTTCTTT
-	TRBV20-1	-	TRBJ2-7	CSARSSVGYEQYF	TGCAGTGCTAGATCCAGCGTTGGCTACGAGCAGTACTTC
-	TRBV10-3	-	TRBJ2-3	CAISERHTDTQYF	TGTGCCATCAGCGAAAGACACACAGATACGCAGTATTTT
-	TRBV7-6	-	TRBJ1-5	CASSLNIHSNQPQHF	TGTGCCAGCAGCTTAAACATTCATAGCAATCAGCCCCAGCATTTT
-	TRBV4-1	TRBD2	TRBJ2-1	CASSQGTGGGYNEQFF	TGCGCCAGCAGCCAAGGGACCGGGGGGGGGTACAATGAGCAGTTCTTC
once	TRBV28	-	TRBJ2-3	CATERTDTQYF	TGTGCCACCGAGCGCACAGATACGCAGTATTTT
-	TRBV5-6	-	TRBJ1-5	CASSFFGVQQPQHF	TGTGCCAGCAGCTTTTTCGGGGTCCAGCAGCCCCAGCATTTT
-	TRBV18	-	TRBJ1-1	CASSRGAGSDNTEAFF	TGTGCCAGCTCACGGGGGGCAGGGAGTGACAACACTGAAGCTTTCTTT
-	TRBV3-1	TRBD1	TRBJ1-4	CASSQSRTGLFF	TGTGCCAGCAGCCAGAGTCGGACAGGACTGTTTTTT
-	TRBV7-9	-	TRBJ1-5	CASSLGQRGGPQHF	TGTGCCAGCAGCCTGGGACAACGGGGGGGGCCCCAGCATTTT
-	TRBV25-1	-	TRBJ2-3	CASSAPGSRTDTQYF	TGTGCCAGCAGTGCTCCAGGATCGCGCACAGATACGCAGTATTTT
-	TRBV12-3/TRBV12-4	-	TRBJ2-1	CASSSGGPGNEQFF	TGTGCCAGCAGTTCCGGGGGGCCAGGCAATGAGCAGTTCTTC
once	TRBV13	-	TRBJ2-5	CASSLLVSGGEETQYF	TGTGCCAGCAGCTTATTGGTTTCCGGAGGGGAAGAGACCCAGTACTTC